Below are 18 T cell receptor beta chains sequenced from a single sample in a study of Graves' ophthalmopathy and Graves' hyperthyroidism. CDR3 regions of TCR beta were amplified from RNA transcripts. HTBI-primed RT-PCR formed the first round, and a multiplex PCR formed the second. TCRdb fed the multiplex PCR reads into MiXCR, producing one record per CDR3 protein. The sample comprises about 480,000 distinct CDR3 sequences, 14% of which are singletons, and roughly 10% rests with the top ten. The sequenced sample was blood. The source of these receptors is a woman between 25 and 40 years old with Graves' ophthalmopathy.

The table lists this clonotype with many counts. A junction boundary mismatches the germline segment, possibly from a read error. The V call is TRBV6-1, the J call TRBJ2-4; D is possibly TRBD2 (6 bases). In germline, CDR1 is MNHNS, CDR2 SASEGT. The CDR3 length is 17 residues. The CDR3 reads CASTREDSFVAKNIKYF. The CDR3 DNA sequence: TGTGCCAGCACGAGGGAGGACTCTTTCGTAGCCAAAAACATTAAGTACTTC.

In its sample, this clonotype was seen many times. The chain combines TRBV29-1 with TRBJ2-7; tentatively, D is TRBD1 or TRBD2 (7 bases each). Deletions cut 6 bases from V and 9 bases from J, with 21 bases between. The CDR3 has 13 amino acids. In germline, CDR1 is SQVTM, CDR2 ANQGSEA. CDR3 coding DNA: TGCAGCGTCCTGACAGGGACTACTACGAGGCAGTACTTC. This codes for CSVLTGTTTRQYF.

This clonotype was picked up many times. This chain joins TRBV7-6 and TRBJ2-4, with no clear D. V lost 6 bases and J 3 bases, leaving 18 bases between the germline ends. The germline V gene has CDR1 SGHVS and CDR2 FNYEAQ. This CDR3 has 16 residues. CDR3 loop: CASSPFRGNYKNIQYF. In DNA, the CDR3 is TGTGCCAGCAGTCCCTTCCGAGGAAACTACAAAAACATTCAGTACTTC.

This clonotype appeared many times. The rearrangement joins TRBV6-2 or TRBV6-3 to TRBJ1-1, with D uncertain. Trimming shortened V by 0 bases and J by 1 base, and 6 bases separated the two germline ends. CDR1 is MNHEY, CDR2 SVGEGT, per germline. The CDR3 consists of 14 residues. In DNA form, the CDR3 reads TGTGCCAGCAGTTACTCGACCTGGAACACTGAAGCTTTCTTT. Translated: CASSYSTWNTEAFF.

There are many counts of this clonotype. V and J are TRBV18 and TRBJ1-1, with D perhaps TRBD1 (6 bases). Trimming removed 4 bases from V and 10 bases from J, with 13 bases in between. Germline loops: CDR1 KGHSH, CDR2 LQKENI. The CDR3 covers 12 residues. CDR3 residues: CASSLKTGGAFF. The CDR3 bases are TGTGCCAGCTCACTTAAGACAGGCGGAGCTTTCTTT. The complete variable domain, with remaining parts taken from reference TRBV18 and TRBJ1-1, reads NAGVMQNPRHLVRRRGQEARLRCSPMKGHSHVYWYRQLPEEGLKFMVYLQKENIIDESGMPKERFSAEFPKEGPSILRIQQVVRGDSAAYFCASSLKTGGAFFGQGTRLTVV.

This clonotype was seen only a few times. This chain joins TRBV28 and TRBJ2-7; 9 bases align to TRBD1. The CDR3 sequence is 14 residues long. In germline, CDR1 is MDHEN, CDR2 SYDVKM. After removal of 3 bases from V and 6 bases from J, the junction contained 6 bases not matched to a gene. The CDR3, as DNA: TGTGCCAGCAGTTTGACAGGGACAGGGACCGAGCAGTACTTC. Translation gives CASSLTGTGTEQYF.

This clonotype was picked up many times. The chain combines TRBV12-3 or TRBV12-4 with TRBJ1-2, with 10 nucleotides matching TRBD1. V was clipped by 5 bases and J by 7 bases; unmatched bases: 10. This CDR3 is built from 15 residues. CDR3 nucleotide sequence: TGTGCCAGCAGTATACCGGGACAGGGGAATGCTGGCTACACCTTC. It translates to CASSIPGQGNAGYTF.

Many counts were recorded for this clonotype. One end of the junction does not line up with germline, which may come from a read error. This chain's CDR3 is CASANNEGTEAFF. CDR3 DNA: TGTGCCAGTGCAAACAACGAGGGCACTGAAGCTTTCTTC. This chain links TRBV6-5 with TRBJ1-1; no reliable D call. CDR1 is MNHEY and CDR2 is SVGAGI in the germline V gene. CDR3 length: 13 residues.

This clonotype was counted many times. The chain combines TRBV6-5 with TRBJ2-2; D is uncertain. Germline values: CDR1 MNHEY, CDR2 SVGAGI. There are 13 residues in the CDR3. Trimming removed 2 bases at V and 6 bases at J, with 7 bases between. The CDR3: CASSYVGAGELFF. DNA of the CDR3: TGTGCCAGCAGTTACGTCGGAGCCGGGGAGCTGTTTTTT.

Ten or more counts support this clonotype. The V and J genes are TRBV15 and TRBJ1-2; D not certain. The germline V and J ends were trimmed by 0 bases and 4 bases, with 12 bases remaining between them. There are 15 residues in the CDR3. Germline CDR1 reads LNHNV; CDR2 reads YYDKDF (reference sequence). Here the CDR3 DNA reads TGTGCCACCAGCAGAGAGCTGGGCAGCGGCTATGGCTACACCTTC. Protein product: CATSRELGSGYGYTF.

This clonotype was counted many times. V gene TRBV6-2 or TRBV6-3 combines with J gene TRBJ1-5; possible D gene TRBD1, 6 bases. Looked up from germline, CDR1 is MNHEY and CDR2 is SVGEGT. The CDR3 loop spans 15 amino acids. V gave up 8 bases and J gave up 6 bases, with 20 bases separating them. The CDR3 sequence: CASQKDRLIGQPQHF. In DNA, the CDR3 is TGTGCCAGCCAAAAAGACAGGTTGATAGGTCAGCCCCAGCATTTT.

This clonotype was observed a handful of times. The CDR3 DNA is TGTGCCAGCAGCTTTCCCGGGACAGGAAACTACGAGCAGTACTTC. Translating gives CASSFPGTGNYEQYF. The chain uses TRBV7-9 and TRBJ2-7; 8 nucleotides line up with TRBD1. This CDR3 contains 15 residues. Germline V gene data show CDR1 as SEHNR and CDR2 as FQNEAQ (reference sequence). V lost 3 bases to trimming and J lost 3 bases; unmatched junction nucleotides: 7.

This clonotype was counted at least ten times. The V gene is TRBV5-1, the J gene TRBJ2-6; unclear D gene. Germline V gene sequence: CDR1 SGHRS, CDR2 YFSETQ. The V and J ends lost 3 bases and 3 bases respectively, with 16 bases between them. The CDR3 consists of 17 residues. The CDR3 spells CASSSTFSKFGANVLTF. In DNA form, the CDR3 reads TGCGCCAGCAGCTCCACGTTCTCTAAATTTGGGGCCAACGTCCTGACTTTC.

A note on this clonotype: Germline and junction disagree at one end, which may indicate a read error. The chain links TRBV7-2 to TRBJ2-7, with D perhaps TRBD1 or TRBD2 (6 bases each). The CDR3 covers 11 residues. Per germline, CDR1 SGHTA and CDR2 FQGNSA. CDR3 DNA: TGTGCCAGCAGTCGGTGGGGGGCGCAGGTCTTC. Translation gives CASSRWGAQVF.

This clonotype showed up many times. The chain has TRBV7-6 and TRBJ2-7; D unclear. Deletions cut 1 base from V and 0 bases from J, with 7 bases between. The CDR3 is 14 amino acids. Germline V gene data show CDR1 as SGHVS and CDR2 as FNYEAQ. The CDR3 nucleotides read TGTGCCAGCAGCTTAGACGTCGGCTCCTACGAGCAGTACTTC. Translation: CASSLDVGSYEQYF.

This clonotype has a count of ten or more. The chain uses TRBV5-1 and TRBJ2-7; D call uncertain. The CDR3 extends over 17 amino acids. Trimming stripped 0 bases from V and 3 bases from J, with 19 bases between. Germline lookup yields CDR1 SGHRS and CDR2 YFSETQ. This CDR3 is CASSLVKSAQELYEQYF. The CDR3 DNA follows: TGCGCCAGCAGCTTGGTTAAATCCGCTCAGGAGCTCTACGAGCAGTACTTC.

This clonotype was picked up many times. The genes are TRBV7-2 and TRBJ2-2; 12 positions agree with TRBD2. Germline V gene data show CDR1 as SGHTA and CDR2 as FQGNSA. The CDR3 contains 19 residues. V lost 4 bases, J lost 0 bases, and 9 bases stayed unmatched. CDR3 sequence (DNA): TGTGCCAGCAGCTACTCACTAGCGGGGGGACCAACGAACACCGGGGAGCTGTTTTTT. Amino acids: CASSYSLAGGPTNTGELFF.

This clonotype has a count of ten or more. The chain's CDR3 is CASSLRDPSDEQYF. In nucleotides, the CDR3 is TGTGCCAGCAGCTTAAGGGACCCATCCGACGAGCAGTACTTC. This chain connects TRBV7-9 to TRBJ2-7; D tentatively fits TRBD1 or TRBD2 (5 bases each). The CDR3 spans 14 residues. Germline V lookup: CDR1 SEHNR, CDR2 FQNEAQ (reference sequence). V was pared by 2 bases and J by 5 bases, with 13 bases between.